This TCR beta chain was retrieved from a study of cytomegalovirus exposure and HLA in healthy donors. Of note for this clone: As yet, its antigen is unknown.

The V segment lost 0 bases and the J segment 3 bases; nucleotides outside the gene matches: 3. Germline V gene data show CDR1 as SNHLY and CDR2 as FYNNEI. There are 16 residues in the CDR3. PCR was performed using 60 Vbeta and 13 Jbeta primers. The protocol was immunoSEQ multiplex PCR, while the TCRdb copy is restricted to in-frame clones and leaves out a portion. Altogether about 160,000 clones are present, approximately 78% being singletons, with the ten largest covering around 0.97%. Study findings and constraints: A further, later analysis showed that HLA-associated TCR beta chains (compared with equally common others) were more clonally expanded. Reportedly, TCR beta sequences accurately predicted HLA-A and HLA-B alleles in most subjects. Later analysis reportedly placed an Asian-associated ancestry cluster below the approximately 700-donor mean in N-insertions.

The chain combines TRBV2 with TRBJ2-1; 9 nucleotides agree with TRBD2. The sequence came from a girl aged 2 to 9 in good health and CMV-seropositive. The sample comprised PBMCs. Here the CDR3 DNA reads TGTGCCAGCAGTGAAGCGGGGACTAGCTACTACAATGAGCAGTTCTTC. Protein: CASSEAGTSYYNEQFF.